The 16 T cell receptor beta chains below were found in one sample sequenced in a study of blood T cell repertoires in COVID-19. Clones were read by immunoSEQ multiplex PCR, and TCRdb kept only the in-frame ones, dropping some. The sample includes 300,000 to 350,000 clones, around 90% of them seen just once. The sequencing sample was made of peripheral blood. Every receptor here comes from a woman younger than 35 who had recovered from COVID-19.

This chain links TRBV27 with TRBJ1-1, with D perhaps matching TRBD1 (5 bases). Germline V gene lookup returns CDR1 MNHEY and CDR2 SMNVEV (reference sequence). Trimming shortened V by 1 base and J by 1 base, and 10 bases separated the two germline ends. This CDR3 has 15 amino acids. The CDR3 region has the DNA TGTGCCAGCAGTTTATGGCGGGGGTCGAACACTGAAGCTTTCTTT. The encoded protein is CASSLWRGSNTEAFF.

The chain recombines TRBV27 with TRBJ2-2; D not certain. Germline V gives CDR1 MNHEY, CDR2 SMNVEV (reference sequence). The germline V and J ends were trimmed by 6 bases and 5 bases, with 10 bases remaining between them. The CDR3 has 13 residues. CDR3 region: CASSPIDTGELFF. CDR3 in DNA: TGTGCCAGCAGCCCCATAGATACCGGGGAGCTGTTTTTT.

This clone appeared a few times. CDR3 sequence: CASSLFGGTSAETQYF. CDR3 DNA: TGTGCCAGCAGCCTATTTGGTGGGACTTCGGCAGAGACCCAGTACTTC. The chain couples TRBV14 to TRBJ2-5; tentative D call: TRBD2 (6 bases). CDR1 SGHDN and CDR2 FVKESK come from the germline V gene. CDR3 length: 16 amino acids. Trimming removed 4 bases at V and 4 bases at J, with 19 bases between.

This clone has only one observation. V usage is TRBV19 and J usage is TRBJ2-3; the D gene is possibly TRBD1 (5 bases). Germline loops: CDR1 LNHDA, CDR2 SQIVND (reference sequence). This CDR3 region has 16 residues. The V and J ends lost 3 bases and 2 bases respectively, with 15 bases between them. This CDR3 is CASSIRQPRPTDTQYF. In nucleotides, the CDR3 is TGTGCCAGTAGTATCCGACAGCCAAGACCCACAGATACGCAGTATTTT.

The chain recombines TRBV3-1 (or the pseudogene TRBV3-2) with TRBJ2-1, with TRBD2 identical over 7 bases. Germline V gene data show CDR1 as LGHDT and CDR2 as YNNKEL (reference sequence). The CDR3 has 15 residues. V trimming: 2 bases; J trimming: 9 bases; junction bases outside the gene matches: 10. The CDR3 spells CASSQRAGDSTEQFF. Written as DNA, the CDR3 is TGTGCCAGCAGCCAACGGGCGGGAGACTCAACTGAGCAGTTCTTC.

This CDR3 is CSVEDRVNYGYTF. The CDR3 DNA is TGCAGCGTAGAGGACAGGGTGAACTATGGCTACACCTTC. The rearrangement uses TRBV29-1 and TRBJ1-2; 8 bases are shared with TRBD1. The CDR3 covers 13 residues. After removal of 6 bases from V and 2 bases from J, the junction contained 5 bases not matched to a gene. CDR1 SQVTM and CDR2 ANQGSEA come from the germline V gene.

The chain recombines TRBV27 with TRBJ1-5; weak D call: TRBD1 (6 bases). Germline loops: CDR1 MNHEY, CDR2 SMNVEV (reference sequence). Between the trimmed V and J ends, which lost 4 bases and 7 bases, there was a span of 17 bases. There are 15 residues in the CDR3. CDR3 protein: CASSSGTTGGQPQHF. CDR3 sequence (DNA): TGTGCCAGCAGTTCCGGGACAACGGGTGGCCAGCCCCAGCATTTT.

This clone occurred once. Distinct nucleotide sequences in the sample also encode this CDR3. The rearrangement joins TRBV12-3 or TRBV12-4 to TRBJ1-2; possibly TRBD1 for D (6 bases). This CDR3 comprises 13 residues. Deletions cut 5 bases from V and 3 bases from J, with 10 bases between. The CDR3 DNA reads TGTGCCAGCAGTACAGGGAGTGACTATGGCTACACCTTC. Protein: CASSTGSDYGYTF.

J is TRBJ2-2 and V is TRBV5-1; no clear D. The length of the CDR3 is 15 residues. The V end lost 0 bases, the J end lost 2 bases, and 8 bases lay between the germline ends. Germline lookup yields CDR1 SGHRS and CDR2 YFSETQ. The CDR3 region is CASSLAVTNTGELFF. In nucleotides, the CDR3 is TGCGCCAGCAGCTTGGCTGTGACAAACACCGGGGAGCTGTTTTTT.

This sequence joins TRBV19 and TRBJ1-4; 7 positions agree with TRBD1. Germline CDR1 is LNHDA and CDR2 is SQIVND (reference sequence). The junction had 10 bases not matched to a gene; V was cut back by 4 bases and J by 8 bases. The CDR3 has 15 amino acids. The CDR3 protein is CASSTTGTRREKLFF. The CDR3 region has the DNA TGTGCCAGTAGTACGACAGGGACCAGGCGGGAAAAACTGTTTTTT.

This chain uses TRBV25-1 with TRBJ2-3; 8 positions agree with TRBD2. The CDR3 sequence is 13 residues long. Germline loops: CDR1 MGHDK, CDR2 SYGVNS. Trimming cost V 7 bases and J 7 bases; bases outside gene matches: 7. For the CDR3, the DNA is TGTGCCAGCACAAGCGGGAGCGCAAATACGCAGTATTTT. Protein sequence: CASTSGSANTQYF.

V gene TRBV27 combines with J gene TRBJ1-5, with D perhaps TRBD1 (6 bases). The CDR3 runs 14 residues. Per the germline V gene, CDR1 is MNHEY and CDR2 is SMNVEV (reference sequence). V was clipped by 7 bases and J by 7 bases, with 17 bases between them. As DNA, the CDR3 is TGTGCCAGCAATGAGAGGGGGAACGGCCAGCCCCAGCATTTT. Translated, it gives CASNERGNGQPQHF.

This chain connects TRBV9 to TRBJ1-2, with TRBD1 matching 9 bases. This CDR3 has 15 amino acids. In germline, CDR1 is SGDLS, CDR2 YYNGEE. V shed 0 bases, J shed 4 bases, and the junction held 4 bases outside the gene matches. The CDR3 protein is CASSVGTGVGYGYTF. The CDR3 DNA is TGTGCCAGCAGCGTAGGGACAGGGGTTGGCTATGGCTACACCTTC.

This clone was recorded once. The chain links TRBV4-3 to TRBJ1-2; 7 bases align to TRBD1. V lost 1 base to trimming and J lost 4 bases; unmatched junction nucleotides: 9. The germline CDR1 and CDR2 sequences are LGHNA and YSLEER. CDR3 length: 16 amino acids. The CDR3 protein is CASSQGLQGKGYGYTF. DNA for the CDR3: TGCGCCAGCAGCCAAGGATTACAGGGGAAAGGCTATGGCTACACCTTC.

J is TRBJ2-1 and V is TRBV11-2; D call uncertain. V lost 5 bases and J 0 bases, leaving 14 bases between the germline ends. This CDR3 region has 16 residues. Germline-derived CDR1 and CDR2 are SGHAT and FQNNGV. The CDR3 sequence: CASSKEAPSSYNEQFF. In nucleotides, the CDR3 is TGTGCCAGCAGCAAAGAGGCCCCAAGCTCCTACAATGAGCAGTTCTTC. The full variable domain, completed using reference TRBV11-2 and TRBJ2-1, is EAGVAQSPRYKIIEKRQSVAFWCNPISGHATLYWYQQILGQGPKLLIQFQNNGVVDDSQLPKDRFSAERLKGVDSTLKIQPAKLEDSAVYLCASSKEAPSSYNEQFFGPGTRLTVL.

CDR3 region: CASRSGQRGGYTF. For the CDR3, the DNA is TGTGCCAGCAGATCCGGACAGCGCGGGGGCTACACCTTC. The gene calls are TRBV7-2 and TRBJ1-2; TRBD1 is a possible D gene (6 bases). This CDR3 is built from 13 residues. With 6 bases removed from V and 8 bases from J, the gap between germline ends came to 16 bases. CDR1 is SGHTA and CDR2 is FQGNSA in the germline V gene.